The next 26 T cell receptor beta chains were all read from a single sample in a study of cytomegalovirus exposure and HLA in healthy donors. Produced via immunoSEQ multiplex PCR; TCRdb's table is partial and in-frame only. The sample lists some 230,000 clones; 85% to 95% were seen once. The sample taken for sequencing was PBMCs. The receptor set was obtained from a young woman in good health and CMV-seronegative.

The chain couples TRBV5-4 to TRBJ1-1, with D perhaps TRBD1 (6 bases). CDR1 SGHNT and CDR2 YYREEE come from the germline V gene (reference sequence). V was trimmed by 0 bases and J by 9 bases, leaving 9 bases between them. The CDR3 sequence is 12 residues long. For the CDR3, the DNA is TGTGCCAGCAGCTTGGCAGGGGCTAAAGCTTTCTTT. It yields the protein CASSLAGAKAFF.

The chain is built from TRBV9 and TRBJ1-4; the D is unclear. This CDR3 is 15 amino acids long. Germline CDR1 reads SGDLS; CDR2 reads YYNGEE. V was clipped by 3 bases and J by 5 bases, with 14 bases between them. The CDR3 loop reads CASSERTETNEKLFF. The CDR3 DNA is TGTGCCAGCAGCGAGCGGACGGAGACGAATGAAAAACTGTTTTTT.

The chain is built from TRBV29-1 and TRBJ2-3; 7 bases agree with TRBD2. V trimming: 1 base; J trimming: 0 bases; junction bases outside the gene matches: 4. CDR1 and CDR2 from the germline V gene are SQVTM and ANQGSEA. The CDR3 is 15 residues long. CDR3 sequence: CSVEGGGTSTDTQYF. In DNA, the CDR3 is TGCAGCGTTGAAGGCGGGGGTACTAGCACAGATACGCAGTATTTT.

This chain links TRBV2 with TRBJ2-1; 12 bases match TRBD2. CDR3 size: 14 residues. Germline V CDR1 and CDR2: SNHLY, FYNNEI. V lost 7 bases, J lost 5 bases, and 3 bases stayed unmatched. The CDR3 DNA reads as TGTGCCAGCACCCGACTAGCGGGAGACAATGAGCAGTTCTTC. Its protein product is CASTRLAGDNEQFF. Combining the CDR3 with reference TRBV2 and TRBJ2-1 gives the whole variable domain EPEVTQTPSHQVTQMGQEVILRCVPISNHLYFYWYRQILGQKVEFLVSFYNNEISEKSEIFDDQFSVERPDGSNFTLKIRSTKLEDSAMYFCASTRLAGDNEQFFGPGTRLTVL.

The J gene is TRBJ2-2, the V gene TRBV5-1; TRBD2 agrees at 14 bases. Germline loops: CDR1 SGHRS, CDR2 YFSETQ. This CDR3 is built from 15 residues. J gave up 6 bases and V 4 bases, and 2 bases lay outside the gene matches. The CDR3 loop is CASSPTSGRAGELFF. For the CDR3, the DNA is TGCGCCAGCAGCCCGACTAGCGGGAGGGCCGGGGAGCTGTTTTTT.

The CDR3 sequence is CASGLAGGWGTEAFF. As DNA, the CDR3 is TGTGCTAGTGGTTTGGCAGGGGGTTGGGGCACTGAAGCTTTCTTT. This chain uses TRBV12-5 with TRBJ1-1; 7 nucleotides agree with TRBD1. V shed 1 base, J shed 4 bases, and the junction held 6 bases outside the gene matches. In germline, CDR1 is LGHNT, CDR2 FRNRAP. CDR3 length equals 15 residues.

J is TRBJ2-1 and V is TRBV9; 9 bases are a match to TRBD2. This CDR3 is built from 16 residues. CDR1 is SGDLS, CDR2 YYNGEE, per germline. With V trimmed by 0 bases and J by 7 bases, 8 bases remained unmatched. This CDR3 reads CASSVVASGRRNEQFF. The CDR3 DNA sequence: TGTGCCAGCAGCGTAGTGGCCAGCGGGAGGAGGAATGAGCAGTTCTTC.

This clone was recorded a few times. A read error may account for a junction end that differs from germline. The rearrangement links TRBV11-2 to TRBJ2-7, with D tentatively TRBD2 (5 bases). Germline V gene sequence: CDR1 SGHAT, CDR2 FQNNGV. There are 12 residues in the CDR3. CDR3 loop: CASSLDRPGSRF. CDR3 coding DNA: TGTGCCAGCAGCTTAGATAGACCGGGATCGCGGTTC.

V usage is TRBV5-6 and J usage is TRBJ1-3; perhaps TRBD1 as D (5 bases). Per germline, CDR1 SGHDT and CDR2 YYEEEE. Trimming took off 9 bases at V and 4 bases at J, with 14 bases between the two ends. The CDR3 consists of 13 residues. CDR3 bases: TGTGCCACCACCCGCAGGGCGGGAAACACCATATATTTT. Encoded protein: CATTRRAGNTIYF.

The V gene is TRBV27, the J gene TRBJ2-3, with 13 bases that match TRBD2. Trimming cost V 7 bases and J 5 bases; bases outside gene matches: 6. CDR3 length equals 15 residues. Germline V lookup: CDR1 MNHEY, CDR2 SMNVEV (reference sequence). The CDR3 protein is CASNLLAGGQDTQYF. The DNA for the CDR3 is TGTGCCAGCAACTTACTAGCGGGAGGGCAAGATACGCAGTATTTT.

The chain couples TRBV5-1 to TRBJ2-3; D is unresolved. V was pared by 1 base and J by 3 bases, with 12 bases between. The length of the CDR3 is 15 residues. Germline CDR1 SGHRS, CDR2 YFSETQ. Written as DNA, the CDR3 is TGCGCCAGCAGCTTGCAAAGACATGAGACAGATACGCAGTATTTT. It is translated as CASSLQRHETDTQYF.

This clone came up once. The genes are TRBV6-6 and TRBJ2-1, with 7 bases identical to TRBD2. Germline V lookup: CDR1 MNHNY, CDR2 SVGAGI (reference sequence). There are 12 residues in the CDR3. V shed 7 bases and J 10 bases; nucleotides not matched to a gene: 7. The CDR3 loop reads CASITAGREQFF. CDR3 coding DNA: TGTGCCAGCATCACAGCGGGACGGGAGCAGTTCTTC.

This clone occurred once. The chain joins TRBV27 to TRBJ1-3, with TRBD1 matching 7 bases. J lost 6 bases, V lost 5 bases, and 10 bases had no gene match. The germline V gene has CDR1 MNHEY and CDR2 SMNVEV (reference sequence). This CDR3 has 15 amino acids. As DNA, the CDR3 is TGTGCCAGCAGTGCCATCGGGACAGCAGAAAACACCATATATTTT. This translates into CASSAIGTAENTIYF.

The chain uses TRBV6-1 and TRBJ2-5; 9 bases align to TRBD1. J was trimmed by 5 bases and V by 4 bases; bases with no gene match: 11. CDR1 and CDR2 (germline): MNHNS, SASEGT. This CDR3 contains 16 residues. The CDR3 DNA reads TGTGCCAGCAGTGCAAAGGGCGGGACAGGGTGGGAGACCCAGTACTTC. Amino acids: CASSAKGGTGWETQYF.

The rearrangement joins TRBV2 to TRBJ1-4; TRBD1 matches 8 bases. Germline V gives CDR1 SNHLY, CDR2 FYNNEI. Germline trimming cut 6 bases from V and 8 bases from J; bases unmatched to any gene: 5. The CDR3 is made up of 13 amino acids. In DNA form, the CDR3 reads TGTGCCAGCAGGGACAGGGTGGGAGAAAAACTGTTTTTT. This encodes CASRDRVGEKLFF.

In the case of this clone: The junction and the germline gene differ at one end; a read error may be behind it. V gene TRBV9 combines with J gene TRBJ2-7; TRBD2 matches 10 bases. Germline assignment: CDR1 SGDLS and CDR2 YYNGEE. This CDR3 spans 14 amino acids. CDR3 in amino acids: CASSLTSGSFEQYF. Here the CDR3 DNA reads TGTGCCAGCAGCCTGACTAGCGGGTCCTTCGAGCAGTACTTC.

The CDR3 loop is CASSIFGGGNTEAFF. CDR3 nucleotide sequence: TGTGCCAGTAGTATATTCGGGGGTGGGAACACTGAAGCTTTCTTT. J is TRBJ1-1 and V is TRBV19; TRBD1 is a possible D gene (5 bases). Germline assignment: CDR1 LNHDA and CDR2 SQIVND (reference sequence). Trimming cost V 2 bases and J 1 base, with 11 bases left between them. This CDR3 is built from 15 residues.

The chain combines TRBV5-4 with TRBJ2-7; 7 bases agree with TRBD1. Germline values: CDR1 SGHNT, CDR2 YYREEE (reference sequence). The V segment lost 5 bases and the J segment 0 bases; nucleotides outside the gene matches: 5. The CDR3 extends over 14 amino acids. CDR3 sequence: CASSYRGSSYEQYF. In DNA form, the CDR3 reads TGTGCCAGCAGTTACAGGGGAAGCTCCTACGAGCAGTACTTC.

The gene calls are TRBV5-1 and TRBJ2-7, with D possibly being TRBD2 (5 bases). Germline V gene data show CDR1 as SGHRS and CDR2 as YFSETQ. V lost 7 bases and J lost 5, with 13 bases in between. The CDR3 contains 12 residues. The CDR3 region has the DNA TGCGCCAGCGGAAAGGAGGTCCACGAGCAGTACTTC. It specifies CASGKEVHEQYF.

V is TRBV19 and J is TRBJ2-1; 11 bases are a match to TRBD2. The germline V gene has CDR1 LNHDA and CDR2 SQIVND (reference sequence). The trim removed 3 bases at V and 6 bases at J, leaving 7 bases unmatched. The CDR3 runs to 16 residues. This CDR3 reads CASSIPGLAGFNEQFF. Written as DNA, the CDR3 is TGTGCCAGTAGTATTCCCGGACTAGCGGGCTTCAATGAGCAGTTCTTC.

This rearrangement joins TRBV27 to TRBJ2-1; 8 bases fit TRBD2. This CDR3 has 17 amino acids. Germline V lookup: CDR1 MNHEY, CDR2 SMNVEV (reference sequence). V dropped 2 bases and J dropped 4; count of bases not matched to a gene: 10. The CDR3 DNA follows: TGTGCCAGCAGTTTAAGGGTCAGCGGGAGAATTTACAATGAGCAGTTCTTC. It yields the protein CASSLRVSGRIYNEQFF.

The V and J genes are TRBV2 and TRBJ1-3, with TRBD1 identical over 8 bases. The germline V gene has CDR1 SNHLY and CDR2 FYNNEI. This CDR3 region has 17 residues. Trimming cost V 2 bases and J 4 bases; bases outside gene matches: 10. The CDR3, as DNA: TGTGCCAGCAGTGAAACAAACACAAGGACAGGGGGAAACACCATATATTTT. The encoded protein is CASSETNTRTGGNTIYF.

CDR3 coding DNA: TGTGCCAGCAGTGAGAGGGACAGGATCTCTGGAAACACCATATATTTT. It codes for CASSERDRISGNTIYF. The rearrangement joins TRBV6-1 to TRBJ1-3; 8 positions match TRBD1. V shed 3 bases, J shed 0 bases, and the junction held 4 bases outside the gene matches. CDR1 and CDR2 from the germline V gene are MNHNS and SASEGT. The CDR3 length is 16 residues.

The V call is TRBV6-1, the J call TRBJ1-4, with 9 nucleotides matching TRBD1. V lost 6 bases and J lost 7; bases outside the gene matches: 3. Germline CDR1 MNHNS, CDR2 SASEGT. The CDR3 is made up of 13 amino acids. The CDR3 DNA reads as TGTGCCAGCAGACAGGGGGCTACTGAAAAACTGTTTTTT. It encodes CASRQGATEKLFF.

This clone has a single count. The chain couples TRBV9 to TRBJ2-2; TRBD2 matches 7 bases. This CDR3 has 16 residues. J lost 1 base, V lost 4 bases, and 7 bases had no gene match. The germline V gene has CDR1 SGDLS and CDR2 YYNGEE. This CDR3 reads CASSPLGRENTGELFF. The CDR3 coding sequence is TGTGCCAGCAGCCCCCTGGGGAGGGAGAACACCGGGGAGCTGTTTTTT.

The chain has TRBV5-1 and TRBJ2-1; no reliable D call. Germline assignment: CDR1 SGHRS and CDR2 YFSETQ. V lost 1 base, J lost 0 bases, and 8 bases lay in between. CDR3 length: 15 amino acids. Here the CDR3 reads CASSLSSNSYNEQFF. The CDR3 DNA sequence: TGCGCCAGCAGCTTGTCAAGCAACTCCTACAATGAGCAGTTCTTC.